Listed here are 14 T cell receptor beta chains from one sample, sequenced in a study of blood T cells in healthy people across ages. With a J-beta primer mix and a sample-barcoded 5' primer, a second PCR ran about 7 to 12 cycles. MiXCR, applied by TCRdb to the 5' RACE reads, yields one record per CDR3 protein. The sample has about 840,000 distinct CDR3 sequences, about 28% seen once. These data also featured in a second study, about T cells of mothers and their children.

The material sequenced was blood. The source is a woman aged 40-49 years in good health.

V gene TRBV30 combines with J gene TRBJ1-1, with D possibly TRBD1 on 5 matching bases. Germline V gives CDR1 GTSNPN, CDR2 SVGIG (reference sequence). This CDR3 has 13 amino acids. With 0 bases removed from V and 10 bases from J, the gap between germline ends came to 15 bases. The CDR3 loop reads CAWSVFRGRGAFF. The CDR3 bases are TGTGCCTGGAGTGTATTTCGGGGACGTGGAGCTTTCTTT.

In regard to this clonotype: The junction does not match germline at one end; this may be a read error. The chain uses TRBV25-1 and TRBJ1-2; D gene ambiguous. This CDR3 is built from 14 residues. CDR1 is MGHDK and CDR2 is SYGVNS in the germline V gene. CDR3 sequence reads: CANSEYSQPDGYTF. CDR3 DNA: TGTGCCAACAGTGAATATAGTCAGCCTGATGGCTACACCTTC.

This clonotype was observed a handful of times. For the CDR3, the DNA is TGTGCCAGCAGATCGTCCCCGGGCGTCAATGAAAAACTGTTTTTT. This sequence encodes CASRSSPGVNEKLFF. The chain recombines TRBV2 with TRBJ1-4; D remains unclear. Germline values: CDR1 SNHLY, CDR2 FYNNEI. This CDR3 contains 15 residues. Deletions cut 6 bases from V and 5 bases from J, with 16 bases between.

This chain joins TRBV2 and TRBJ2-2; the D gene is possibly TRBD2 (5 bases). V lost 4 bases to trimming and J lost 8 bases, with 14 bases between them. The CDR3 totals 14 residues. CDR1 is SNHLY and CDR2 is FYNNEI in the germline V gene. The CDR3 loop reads CASSGEGFGGELFF. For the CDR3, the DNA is TGTGCCAGCAGTGGTGAGGGCTTCGGTGGGGAGCTGTTTTTT.

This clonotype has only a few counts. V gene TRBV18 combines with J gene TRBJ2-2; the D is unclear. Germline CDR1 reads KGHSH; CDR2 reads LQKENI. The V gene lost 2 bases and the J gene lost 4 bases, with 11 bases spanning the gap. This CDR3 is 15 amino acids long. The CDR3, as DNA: TGTGCCAGCTCACCAGAGACAACCGTCACCGGGGAGCTGTTTTTT. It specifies CASSPETTVTGELFF.

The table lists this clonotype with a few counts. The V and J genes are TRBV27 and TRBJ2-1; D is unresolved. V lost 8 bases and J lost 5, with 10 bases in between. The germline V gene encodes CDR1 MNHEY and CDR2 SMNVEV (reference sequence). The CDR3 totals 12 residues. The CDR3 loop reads CASGSGNNEQFF. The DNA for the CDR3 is TGTGCCAGCGGGTCCGGAAACAATGAGCAGTTCTTC.

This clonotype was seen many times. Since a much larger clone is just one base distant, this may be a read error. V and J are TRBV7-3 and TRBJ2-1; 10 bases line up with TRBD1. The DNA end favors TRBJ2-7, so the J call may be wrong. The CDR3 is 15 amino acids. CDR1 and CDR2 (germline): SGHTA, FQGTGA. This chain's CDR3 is CASSSDRGPYNEQYF. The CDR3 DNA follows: TGTGCCAGCAGCTCTGACAGGGGGCCCTACAATGAGCAGTACTTC.

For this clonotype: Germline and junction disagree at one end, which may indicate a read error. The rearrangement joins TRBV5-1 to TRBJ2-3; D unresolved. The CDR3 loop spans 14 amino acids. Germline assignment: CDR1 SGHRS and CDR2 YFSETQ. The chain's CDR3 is CASSWMDGTDTRYF. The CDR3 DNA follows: TGCGCCAGCAGCTGGATGGATGGCACAGATACGCGGTATTTT. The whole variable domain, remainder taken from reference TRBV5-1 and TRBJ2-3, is KAGVTQTPRYLIKTRGQQVTLSCSPISGHRSVSWYQQTPGQGLQFLFEYFSETQRNKGNFPGRFSGRQFSNSRSEMNVSTLELGDSALYLCASSWMDGTDTRYFGPGTRLTVL.

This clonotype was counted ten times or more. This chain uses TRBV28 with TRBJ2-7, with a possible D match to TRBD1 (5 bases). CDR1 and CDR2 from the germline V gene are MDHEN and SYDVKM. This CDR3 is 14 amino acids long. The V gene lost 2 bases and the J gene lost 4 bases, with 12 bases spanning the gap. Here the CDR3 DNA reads TGTGCCAGCAGTTTACCGGCAGGGATTTACGAGCAGTACTTC. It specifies CASSLPAGIYEQYF.

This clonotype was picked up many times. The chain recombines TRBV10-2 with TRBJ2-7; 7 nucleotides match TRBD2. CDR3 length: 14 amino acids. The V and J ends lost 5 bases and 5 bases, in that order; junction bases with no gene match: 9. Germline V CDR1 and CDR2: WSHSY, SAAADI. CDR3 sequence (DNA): TGCGCCAGCAGTTCAGGACGGGGGGTCAACGAGCAGTACTTC. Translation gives CASSSGRGVNEQYF.

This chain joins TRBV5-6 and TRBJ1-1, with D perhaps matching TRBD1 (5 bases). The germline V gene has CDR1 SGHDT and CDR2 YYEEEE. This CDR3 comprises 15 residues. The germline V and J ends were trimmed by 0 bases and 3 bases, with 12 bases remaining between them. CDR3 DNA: TGTGCCAGCAGCTTGGTTAGAGGGGTGTACACTGAAGCTTTCTTT. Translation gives CASSLVRGVYTEAFF. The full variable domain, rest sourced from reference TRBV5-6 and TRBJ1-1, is DAGVTQSPTHLIKTRGQQVTLRCSPKSGHDTVSWYQQALGQGPQFIFQYYEEEERQRGNFPDRFSGHQFPNYSSELNVNALLLGDSALYLCASSLVRGVYTEAFFGQGTRLTVV.

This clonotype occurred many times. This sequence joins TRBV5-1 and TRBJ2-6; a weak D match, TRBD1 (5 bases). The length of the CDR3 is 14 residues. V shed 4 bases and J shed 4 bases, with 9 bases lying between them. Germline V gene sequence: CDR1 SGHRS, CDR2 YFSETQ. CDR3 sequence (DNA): TGCGCCAGCAGCGGGGCTACCGGGGCCAACGTCCTGACTTTC. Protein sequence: CASSGATGANVLTF.

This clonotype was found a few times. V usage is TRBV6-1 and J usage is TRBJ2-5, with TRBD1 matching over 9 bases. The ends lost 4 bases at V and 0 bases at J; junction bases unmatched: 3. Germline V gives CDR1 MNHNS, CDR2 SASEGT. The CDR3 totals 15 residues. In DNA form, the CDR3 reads TGTGCCAGCAGTGTGCGGACAGGGGACCAAGAGACCCAGTACTTC. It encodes CASSVRTGDQETQYF.

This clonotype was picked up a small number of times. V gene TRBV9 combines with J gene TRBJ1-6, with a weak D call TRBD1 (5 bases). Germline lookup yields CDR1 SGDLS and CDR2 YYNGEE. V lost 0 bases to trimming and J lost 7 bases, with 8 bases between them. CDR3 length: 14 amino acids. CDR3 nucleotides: TGTGCCAGCAGCGTAGGACAGACGAATTCACCCCTCCACTTT. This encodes CASSVGQTNSPLHF.